This note documents a single T cell receptor (beta chain) sequence. The data are from a study of blood T cell repertoires in COVID-19. Study background: Sources were T cells, B-cell-depleted T cells, or PBMCs; the material itself was cDNA or gDNA.

Grouping used clinical history reported by participants in a survey and questionnaire. Symptom resolution, clearance, or two negative PCRs marked the recovered donors of Cohort 3. The germline V gene has CDR1 SGDLS and CDR2 YYNGEE. CDR3 length: 16 residues. Unmatched junction bases numbered 10, after V lost 4 bases and J lost 5 bases. Methods used by the authors: Reference gene primer amplification gave estimated nucleated cell counts. Using immunoSEQ multiplex PCR, the repertoire was profiled, and TCRdb retains in-frame clones only, with some absent. V and J calls and clone size follow that table, whereas D and trimming were derived from the DNA. The sample holds roughly 360,000 clones, more than 70% seen once.

The rearrangement links TRBV9 to TRBJ2-2, with TRBD2 identical over 8 bases. The sequencing sample was made of PBMCs or T cells enriched from blood (not recorded which). The source is a young man who had recovered from COVID-19. The CDR3 is CASSSRGGPYTGELFF. In DNA form, the CDR3 reads TGTGCCAGCAGCTCCCGCGGGGGGCCGTATACCGGGGAGCTGTTTTTT.